This T cell receptor beta chain stems from a study of cytomegalovirus exposure and HLA in healthy donors (dated by TCRdb to 2017 to 2019). At the level of the whole study: A later analysis indicated that the roughly 130 validation repertoires were generated on the platform also employed for the 670 or so repertoires of the first cohort. The aim of the study was to test whether cataloging public T cell receptors could identify signatures of past pathogen exposure. Besides the first cohort of more than 650 subjects, a separate validation cohort made up of roughly 120 different subjects was used. High-throughput TCR immunosequencing, statistical association of individual TCRs with disease status, and machine learning were combined to predict cytomegalovirus infection status. The full study reports these points: It was suggested by the authors that the approach could potentially be generalized to other disease states and immunological phenotypes. The study gave a list of 150 to 200 TCR beta chains associated with cytomegalovirus. Across donors, most TCR sequences were observed very rarely, whereas some public TCRs were present in many individuals. A later analysis had no HLA typing for the validation cohort, so co-occurrence there was scored across all 110 or so repertoires. A few of the identified cytomegalovirus-associated TCR beta chains were confirmed in vitro to be specific for cytomegalovirus antigens. In a later analysis, TCRs clustered in the first cohort were found to also tend to co-occur in the 100 to 150 validation repertoires, with approximately 93% of cluster scores above 0. The classifier was reported to diagnose cytomegalovirus status with high specificity and sensitivity in both the original and validation cohorts.

Separate from the roughly 660-subject first cohort, the validation cohort of 120 subjects was the group to which the donors belonged. A note on this clone: No antigen is known for it. Base qualities were left out, and no much larger clone turns up one base away.

The germline V gene sets CDR1 to ENHRY and CDR2 to SYGVKD. The CDR3 measures 16 amino acids from cysteine to phenylalanine. The read is trimmed to its CDR3 DNA, 48 bases read in frame from base 1. Trimming removed 6 bases from V and 5 bases from J; the gene matches leave 6 bases unexplained. Library generation was performed with the immunoSEQ multiplex PCR assay. As for the authors' bioinformatics: A statistical classification framework was developed to diagnose cytomegalovirus status using the catalog of TCR beta chain sequences. TCRdb retrieved this table from immuneACCESS and kept in-frame rearrangements only. Not all clones are present; in checked studies, unresolved V genes account for under half, and no reason is known for the remainder. Clone size and V and J calls were adopted from that table, with D and trimming inferred from the DNA. The sample table lists roughly 150,000 clones, approximately 91% of them with a count of one. More than 2.5% of the sample lies in the top ten.

Material for sequencing was PBMCs. The V and J segments used are TRBV10-3 and TRBJ2-2; the central 13 bases match TRBD2. The receptor was isolated from a woman aged 18-29 years in good health and CMV-seropositive. The CDR3 protein sequence reads: CAIREGLAGDTGELFF. The DNA sequence is given as TGTGCCATCAGGGAAGGACTAGCGGGAGATACCGGGGAGCTGTTTTTT.